This T cell receptor (beta chain) comes out of a study of T-cell reconstitution after alpha-beta-depleted transplantation in children. This CDR3 comprises 16 residues. CDR1 is DFQATT, CDR2 SNEGSKA, per germline (reference sequence). V lost 3 bases and J lost 5; bases outside the gene matches: 11. This clonotype has a count of ten or more. Antigen specificity is unknown. Study conclusions and caveats: It was surviving recipient T cells and thymic progenitors that gave some patients high TCRbeta diversity at day 60. As was reported, about two months after transplant, alpha-beta T cells came from several hundred expanded graft clones. Hyperexpanded clones declined; after one year, newly produced T cells mostly supplied diversity.

As it was prepared, the TCRbeta library received unique molecular identifiers. TCRdb passed the PCR reads through MiXCR, listing each CDR3 protein once. This sample carries 670,000 or so distinct CDR3 sequences, 13% of them seen once, and the ten largest clones take 0.79%. This TCR was sampled from a girl aged 2 to 9 with congenital amegakaryocytic thrombocytopenia, due to receive a stem cell transplant. This sequence joins TRBV20-1 and TRBJ1-1; 11 bases align to TRBD1. This specimen was PBMCs, taken before TCRalphabeta/CD19-depleted stem cell transplant. CDR3 sequence (DNA): TGCAGTGCTAGCAATCCGTGGGGACAGGGGGAAACTGAAGCTTTCTTT. This gives the protein CSASNPWGQGETEAFF.